This T cell receptor beta chain was recorded in a study of T cell repertoires in cytomegalovirus infection. Study summary: CMV infection and matching HLA type were both indicated by public TCR beta signatures.

Study conclusions and caveats: The study found HLA-C-restricted CMV-specific TCR beta clonotypes dominating the ex vivo response.

CDR1 is SQVTM, CDR2 ANQGSEA, per germline. Losses at the gene ends were 4 bases for V and 4 bases for J; bases not matched to a gene: 9. This CDR3 region has 15 residues. On this clonotype itself: Its target is unknown.

From the reads, TCRdb called clonotypes with MiXCR, one entry per CDR3 protein. The profile shows 300,000 or so distinct CDR3 sequences, about 9.2% of them singletons. The chain combines TRBV29-1 with TRBJ2-1, with TRBD1 identical over 8 bases. The sequencing sample was made of PBMCs. The sequence came from a human donor in good health (CMV status not recorded). Some clones in this sample may be carry-over from other donors' samples. The CDR3 DNA is TGCAGCGTTGGGACAGGGAGGATCTTATACAATGAGCAGTTCTTC. Its translation is CSVGTGRILYNEQFF.